The TCR beta chain described here comes from a study of blood T cell repertoires in COVID-19. The overall study: The cDNA or gDNA used as material had been derived from T cells, B-cell-depleted T cells, or PBMCs.

In germline, CDR1 is SGDLS, CDR2 YYNGEE. The length of the CDR3 is 14 residues. V was pared by 5 bases and J by 5 bases, with 5 bases of the junction left unmatched. Method: immunoSEQ multiplex PCR; TCRdb's copy keeps in-frame clones and lacks some. The sample records about 89,000 clones, just under 80% being singletons. The sequence came from a man in his 70s with COVID-19, enrolled during active disease. Sequencing was performed on peripheral blood. The chain is built from TRBV9 and TRBJ2-2; 8 bases fit TRBD1. The CDR3 DNA follows: TGTGCCAGCAGAGCCGGGACAGGTACCGGGGAGCTGTTTTTT. Its protein product is CASRAGTGTGELFF.